The source of this TCR beta chain is a study of T-cell memory formation after mild COVID-19. Study-level information: TCR clusters were mostly confined to one donor each. Findings and limits, study-wide: Cross-reactive memory seemingly joined, as some responding clones were found in pre-infection memory. The CD4+ clones that contracted clustered mainly within CM and EM, and the CD8+ clones concentrated in EMRA.

This clonotype was counted ten times or more. Its antigen remains unknown. TCRdb reprocessed the 5' RACE reads via MiXCR and lists one record per CDR3 protein. In the table there are around 47,000 distinct CDR3 sequences, roughly 9.8% of which are singletons. Germline values: CDR1 MNHEY, CDR2 SVGEGT. The ends lost 6 bases at V and 1 base at J; junction bases unmatched: 8. The CDR3 extends over 17 amino acids. The sequence was obtained from an adult woman who had mild COVID-19 (a few samples of this study predate the infection). Cell type and time point are not known. The V and J genes are TRBV6-2 or TRBV6-3 and TRBJ2-1; 11 bases match TRBD2. Sequenced input: PBMCs or a T cell subset sorted from them (not recorded which). The CDR3, as DNA: TGTGCCAGCAGGGCACTAGGACTAGCGGGTTCCTACAATGAGCAGTTCTTC. It yields the protein CASRALGLAGSYNEQFF.